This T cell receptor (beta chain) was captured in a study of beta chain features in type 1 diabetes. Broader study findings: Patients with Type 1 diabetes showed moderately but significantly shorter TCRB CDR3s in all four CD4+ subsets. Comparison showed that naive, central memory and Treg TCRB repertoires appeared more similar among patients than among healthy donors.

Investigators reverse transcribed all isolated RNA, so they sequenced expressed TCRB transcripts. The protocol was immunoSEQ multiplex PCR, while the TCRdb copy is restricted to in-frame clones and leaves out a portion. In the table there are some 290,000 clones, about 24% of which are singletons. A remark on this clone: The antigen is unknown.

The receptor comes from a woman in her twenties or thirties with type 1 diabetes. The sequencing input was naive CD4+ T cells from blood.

CDR3 sequence: CASSELGRNTEAFF. The CDR3, as DNA: TGTGCCAGCAGTGAATTGGGCAGGAACACTGAAGCTTTCTTT. The chain employs TRBV6-1 and TRBJ1-1, with D uncertain. The CDR3 sequence is 14 residues long. V lost 2 bases to trimming and J lost 1 base, with 8 bases between them. Germline CDR1 is MNHNS and CDR2 is SASEGT.